Following are 9 T cell receptor beta chains from one sample sequenced in a study of technical replicates of blood from a handful of donors. The table came from immunoSEQ multiplex PCR; TCRdb's copy has only in-frame clones and leaves some out. The data hold tens of thousands of clones, with less than 95% observed a single time. Source material: PBMCs. These receptors came from a human donor in good health. Some clones in this sample may be carry-over from other donors' samples.

This clone was detected a few times. The V and J genes are TRBV18 and TRBJ2-5; perhaps TRBD2 as D (5 bases). V was clipped by 0 bases and J by 2 bases, with 10 bases between them. The CDR3 spans 15 residues. The germline V gene encodes CDR1 KGHSH and CDR2 LQKENI. The CDR3 DNA follows: TGTGCCAGCTCACCACCGGGAGCGGCGCAAGAGACCCAGTACTTC. It encodes CASSPPGAAQETQYF.

The V call is TRBV2, the J call TRBJ1-5; 10 nucleotides align to TRBD1. In germline, CDR1 is SNHLY, CDR2 FYNNEI. This CDR3 is 15 amino acids long. V lost 3 bases, J lost 4 bases, and 3 bases stayed unmatched. CDR3 loop: CASSERQGANQPQHF. The DNA of the CDR3 is TGTGCCAGCAGTGAGAGACAGGGGGCAAATCAGCCCCAGCATTTT.

This chain's CDR3 is CASSGPLGGRKKDTQYF. In nucleotides, the CDR3 is TGTGCCAGCAGCGGACCTCTTGGCGGGAGAAAAAAAGATACGCAGTATTTT. The J gene is TRBJ2-3, the V gene TRBV5-6; 7 bases line up with TRBD2. Trimming took 4 bases from V and 5 from J; bases not matched to a gene: 16. The CDR3 extends over 17 amino acids. CDR1 is SGHDT, CDR2 YYEEEE, per germline.

The CDR3 DNA reads as TGTGCCAGCAGTTTGTGGACTAGCGGGGCGGGGAATGAGCAGTTCTTC. Protein: CASSLWTSGAGNEQFF. The V and J genes are TRBV27 and TRBJ2-1; 12 bases line up with TRBD2. Per germline, CDR1 MNHEY and CDR2 SMNVEV (reference sequence). Trimming took 3 bases from V and 7 from J; bases not matched to a gene: 7. The CDR3 runs to 16 residues.

This chain joins TRBV11-2 and TRBJ2-7; weak D call: TRBD2 (6 bases). Germline V lookup: CDR1 SGHAT, CDR2 FQNNGV. This CDR3 has 14 residues. V was clipped by 1 base and J by 6 bases, with 13 bases between them. The chain's CDR3 is CASSLAGVKGEQYF. The CDR3, as DNA: TGTGCCAGCAGCTTAGCGGGGGTAAAGGGCGAGCAGTACTTC. Using reference TRBV11-2 and TRBJ2-7 for the parts outside the CDR3, the full variable domain is EAGVAQSPRYKIIEKRQSVAFWCNPISGHATLYWYQQILGQGPKLLIQFQNNGVVDDSQLPKDRFSAERLKGVDSTLKIQPAKLEDSAVYLCASSLAGVKGEQYFGPGTRLTVT.

V and J are TRBV2 and TRBJ1-6, with a weak D call TRBD1 (6 bases). Germline values: CDR1 SNHLY, CDR2 FYNNEI. The CDR3 consists of 15 residues. Trimming removed 2 bases at V and 5 bases at J, with 10 bases between. CDR3 residues: CASSERRQDNSPLHF. CDR3 DNA sequence: TGTGCCAGCAGTGAACGGCGACAGGATAATTCACCCCTCCACTTT. Together with reference TRBV2 and TRBJ1-6, the CDR3 gives the full variable domain: EPEVTQTPSHQVTQMGQEVILRCVPISNHLYFYWYRQILGQKVEFLVSFYNNEISEKSEIFDDQFSVERPDGSNFTLKIRSTKLEDSAMYFCASSERRQDNSPLHFGNGTRLTVT.

The CDR3 spells CASSGQNYEQYF. CDR3 nucleotides: TGTGCCAGCAGCGGACAGAACTACGAGCAGTACTTC. The gene calls are TRBV7-8 and TRBJ2-7, with D perhaps TRBD1 (6 bases). The CDR3 sequence is 12 residues long. V gave up 5 bases and J gave up 3 bases, with 8 bases separating them. The germline V gene has CDR1 SGHVS and CDR2 FQNEAQ.

The chain employs TRBV9 and TRBJ1-2; D not certain. V was clipped by 0 bases and J by 5 bases, with 14 bases between them. The germline CDR1 and CDR2 sequences are SGDLS and YYNGEE. The CDR3 has 15 amino acids. This chain's CDR3 is CASSVDSSPLYGYTF. Written as DNA, the CDR3 is TGTGCCAGCAGCGTAGACAGCTCCCCCCTATATGGCTACACCTTC.

The chain carries TRBV6-5 and TRBJ2-7, with 8 bases lining up with TRBD2. This CDR3 has 15 residues. CDR1 MNHEY and CDR2 SVGAGI come from the germline V gene. The trim removed 5 bases at V and 3 bases at J, leaving 9 bases unmatched. The CDR3 loop reads CASSLKRGPNYEQYF. CDR3 coding DNA: TGTGCCAGCAGTCTGAAGCGGGGGCCTAACTACGAGCAGTACTTC.